This entry features one T cell receptor beta chain sequence. What it recognizes is unknown. Healthy donors had no documented immune events, such as infections, while sampled. The data belong to a study of identifying expanded T cells in peripheral blood. General observations from the study: About 1.2 clones differed between technical replicates, versus approximately 17 and 20 over time.

Data came from immunoSEQ multiplex PCR; TCRdb stores just in-frame clones and leaves some out. The sample consists of 90,000 to 100,000 clones, 85% to 90% of them appearing once. The CDR3 covers 14 residues. V lost 7 bases and J lost 2, with 13 bases in between. Germline V gene sequence: CDR1 SGHDT, CDR2 YYEEEE. V usage is TRBV5-6 and J usage is TRBJ2-1, with D unresolved. The TCR comes from a person between 18 and 75 years old in good health. The specimen sequenced was blood. The CDR3 DNA reads TGTGCCAGCTGGTCCCGAAATGCCTACAATGAGCAGTTCTTC. This gives the protein CASWSRNAYNEQFF.